The 8 T cell receptor beta chains listed next were all sequenced from one sample in a study of read filtering for tumor transcriptome and immune sequencing. This library used about 400 ng RNA and molecular barcoded adaptors spanning alpha/delta and beta/gamma chains. Each CDR3 protein gets one entry after TCRdb re-called the reads with MiXCR. The data contain under 150,000 distinct CDR3 sequences, roughly 13% of them singletons. The sequenced sample consisted of a population of CD138-negative cells sorted from bone marrow. These receptors originate from a donor at least 40 years old with multiple myeloma.

This clonotype was counted many times. This may be a read error, as it is one base from a much larger clone. CDR3 sequence reads: CASSEGQGDDNERFF. CDR3 bases: TGCGCCAGCAGCGAAGGACAGGGGGACGACAATGAGCGGTTCTTC. The rearrangement links TRBV4-3 to TRBJ2-1, with 10 bases identical to TRBD1. This CDR3 has 15 residues. Germline CDR1 reads LGHNA; CDR2 reads YSLEER.

The table lists this clonotype with many counts. CDR3 loop: CASSFGGGNEQFF. CDR3 in DNA: TGCGCCAGCAGCTTTGGCGGGGGAAATGAGCAGTTCTTC. The V call is TRBV5-1, the J call TRBJ2-1; TRBD2 agrees at 7 bases. From germline, CDR1 is SGHRS and CDR2 YFSETQ. The CDR3 is 13 residues long. The J segment lost 7 bases and the V segment lost 2 bases, leaving 3 bases of the junction unmatched.

This clonotype showed up just a few times. V is TRBV2 and J is TRBJ2-7; D is perhaps TRBD1 (5 bases). The V and J ends lost 0 bases and 4 bases respectively, with 10 bases between them. Germline CDR1 and CDR2: SNHLY and FYNNEI. CDR3 length: 14 amino acids. CDR3 region: CASSEAQGSYEQYF. The CDR3, as DNA: TGTGCCAGCAGTGAAGCCCAGGGATCGTACGAGCAGTACTTC.

Only a few counts were recorded for this clonotype. The chain links TRBV11-2 to TRBJ1-3; 7 positions agree with TRBD1. The CDR3 covers 17 residues. Germline V CDR1 and CDR2: SGHAT, FQNNGV. V gave up 6 bases and J gave up 0 bases; unmatched junction bases: 11. The CDR3 nucleotides are TGTGCCAGCAGTTTTCCGGGACAGTCGTTCTCTGGAAACACCATATATTTT. The encoded protein is CASSFPGQSFSGNTIYF. Full variable domain (missing parts from reference TRBV11-2 and TRBJ1-3): EAGVAQSPRYKIIEKRQSVAFWCNPISGHATLYWYQQILGQGPKLLIQFQNNGVVDDSQLPKDRFSAERLKGVDSTLKIQPAKLEDSAVYLCASSFPGQSFSGNTIYFGEGSWLTVV.

In this sample, this clonotype turned up many times. The rearrangement links TRBV20-1 to TRBJ2-3; D might be TRBD2 (6 bases). Germline CDR1 is DFQATT and CDR2 is SNEGSKA (reference sequence). V gave up 0 bases and J gave up 2 bases, with 12 bases separating them. The CDR3 is 15 amino acids. DNA of the CDR3: TGCAGTGCTAGAGATTCGGGAGCTAACACAGATACGCAGTATTTT. It specifies CSARDSGANTDTQYF.

This clonotype was seen ten or more times. The chain couples TRBV7-9 to TRBJ2-1; unclear D gene. The ends were cut back, 7 bases at V and 0 bases at J, with 13 bases in the middle. Germline CDR1 reads SEHNR; CDR2 reads FQNEAQ (reference sequence). This CDR3 has 15 amino acids. The CDR3 spells CASKVDRSSYNEQFF. For the CDR3, the DNA is TGTGCCAGCAAGGTAGACCGAAGCTCCTACAATGAGCAGTTCTTC.

This clonotype was counted at least ten times. The chain has TRBV9 and TRBJ2-1; 8 nucleotides agree with TRBD1. The CDR3 totals 14 residues. Per the germline V gene, CDR1 is SGDLS and CDR2 is YYNGEE. Losses at the gene ends were 4 bases for V and 8 bases for J; bases not matched to a gene: 8. Written as DNA, the CDR3 is TGTGCCAGCAGCTTCCGGGACAGGCTTGATGAGCAGTTCTTC. This encodes CASSFRDRLDEQFF.

This clonotype occurred many times. The V call is TRBV5-1, the J call TRBJ2-1; 10 nucleotides line up with TRBD2. This CDR3 region has 19 residues. Germline values: CDR1 SGHRS, CDR2 YFSETQ. The J segment lost 5 bases and the V segment lost 1 base, leaving 15 bases of the junction unmatched. CDR3 amino acids: CASSLSLLRLAGADNEQFF. CDR3 nucleotides: TGCGCCAGCAGCTTGTCGTTACTAAGGCTAGCGGGAGCAGACAATGAGCAGTTCTTC.